Below, 14 T cell receptor beta chains from the same sample are listed, as sequenced in a study of vaccination and CD4 T cells after COVID-19. Stated treatment: roughly 10-day PBMC culture with coronavirus spike peptide pools or control peptides (ViraFEST assay). Sequenced with the Oncomine TCR Beta short-read assay was DNA taken from cultured CD4+ T cells. TCRdb itself ran the PCR reads through MiXCR, one entry per CDR3 protein. The table lists around 12,000 distinct CDR3 sequences, 53% of them singletons, with 10% to 15% in the top ten. Their cognate antigens are unknown. Sequenced sample: CD4+ T cells from blood, cultured in vitro. The origin of the receptors is a human donor who had recovered from COVID-19.

In its sample, this clonotype was seen a few times. The chain is built from TRBV6-1 and TRBJ1-6, with D hard to call. Germline CDR1 MNHNS, CDR2 SASEGT. This CDR3 has 14 residues. V was cut by 9 bases and J by 5 bases, with 14 bases left in between. As DNA, the CDR3 is TGTGCCAGTAATACCGCCGGGAATAATTCACCCCTCCACTTT. Translation: CASNTAGNNSPLHF.

The CDR3 protein is CSATILAGYNEQFF. The CDR3, as DNA: TGCAGTGCTACCATACTAGCGGGGTACAATGAGCAGTTCTTC. The chain is built from TRBV20-1 and TRBJ2-1, with 10 positions matching TRBD2. In germline, CDR1 is DFQATT, CDR2 SNEGSKA (reference sequence). The ends lost 4 bases at V and 4 bases at J; junction bases unmatched: 4. This CDR3 is 14 amino acids long.

This clonotype was seen only a few times. The chain employs TRBV5-5 and TRBJ1-6; D is unclear. This CDR3 spans 14 amino acids. Per germline, CDR1 SGHKS and CDR2 YYEKEE (reference sequence). V shed 2 bases and J shed 8 bases, with 11 bases lying between them. In nucleotides, the CDR3 is TGTGCCAGCAGCTTCCTCACCACGGATTCACCCCTCCACTTT. It encodes CASSFLTTDSPLHF.

J is TRBJ1-2 and V is TRBV2; 8 bases map to TRBD1. This CDR3 is built from 14 residues. With V trimmed by 8 bases and J by 3 bases, 8 bases remained unmatched. Looked up from germline, CDR1 is SNHLY and CDR2 is FYNNEI. For the CDR3, the DNA is TGTGCCAGCCGTCCCGGGACAGGTTACTATGGCTACACCTTC. This encodes CASRPGTGYYGYTF.

The chain links TRBV19 to TRBJ2-7; weak D call: TRBD1 (5 bases). CDR3 length equals 15 residues. V lost 4 bases and J 3 bases, leaving 16 bases between the germline ends. Germline CDR1 LNHDA, CDR2 SQIVND (reference sequence). The CDR3: CASSSFREGYYEQYF. The CDR3 DNA reads as TGTGCCAGTAGTAGCTTCAGGGAAGGGTACTACGAGCAGTACTTC. The full variable domain, in which reference TRBV19 and TRBJ2-7 provide the parts outside the CDR3, is DGGITQSPKYLFRKEGQNVTLSCEQNLNHDAMYWYRQDPGQGLRLIYYSQIVNDFQKGDIAEGYSVSREKKESFPLTVTSAQKNPTAFYLCASSSFREGYYEQYFGPGTRLTVT.

This chain uses TRBV6-1 with TRBJ2-5, with D possibly matching TRBD2 (6 bases). The V gene's germline CDR1 is MNHNS and CDR2 SASEGT. V was cut by 6 bases and J by 1 base, with 9 bases left in between. This CDR3 is 13 amino acids long. In DNA form, the CDR3 reads TGTGCCAGCAGCCGGGGACTCCAAGAGACCCAGTACTTC. Amino acids: CASSRGLQETQYF.

A few counts support this clonotype. CDR3 amino acids: CASSLTGQGTGELFF. CDR3 sequence (DNA): TGTGCCAGCAGCTTAACGGGACAGGGAACCGGGGAGCTGTTTTTT. V and J are TRBV7-3 and TRBJ2-2; 9 positions match TRBD1. The ends lost 0 bases at V and 5 bases at J; junction bases unmatched: 1. CDR3 length equals 15 residues. Germline CDR1 and CDR2: SGHTA and FQGTGA. Full variable domain (remainder filled in from reference TRBV7-3 and TRBJ2-2): GAGVSQTPSNKVTEKGKYVELRCDPISGHTALYWYRQSLGQGPEFLIYFQGTGAADDSGLPNDRFFAVRPEGSVSTLKIQRTERGDSAVYLCASSLTGQGTGELFFGEGSRLTVL.

The CDR3 nucleotides are TGTGCCAGCAGCTTGTTCCAGGGGGCTACAGATACGCAGTATTTT. Its translation is CASSLFQGATDTQYF. The J gene is TRBJ2-3, the V gene TRBV5-4; 8 bases match TRBD1. CDR1 is SGHNT and CDR2 is YYREEE in the germline V gene (reference sequence). CDR3 size: 15 residues. V shed 1 base, J shed 3 bases, and the junction held 4 bases outside the gene matches.

The chain carries TRBV3-1 and TRBJ1-5; D might be TRBD1 (6 bases). CDR1 is LGHDT and CDR2 is YNNKEL in the germline V gene (reference sequence). CDR3 length equals 14 residues. Trimming took off 4 bases at V and 0 bases at J, with 7 bases between the two ends. CDR3 amino acids: CASSRGASNQPQHF. The DNA for the CDR3 is TGTGCCAGCAGCCGGGGGGCTAGCAATCAGCCCCAGCATTTT.

This clonotype appeared once. The rearrangement joins TRBV6-1 to TRBJ1-2, with 12 nucleotides matching TRBD1. Germline CDR1 is MNHNS and CDR2 is SASEGT. V lost 4 bases, J lost 4 bases, and 1 base stayed unmatched. This CDR3 comprises 14 residues. In nucleotides, the CDR3 is TGTGCCAGCAGTGGGGGACAGGGGGCCTATGGCTACACCTTC. This encodes CASSGGQGAYGYTF.

The chain couples TRBV4-1 to TRBJ2-1; 14 nucleotides match TRBD2. This CDR3 is built from 19 residues. After removal of 3 bases from V and 5 bases from J, the junction contained 12 bases not matched to a gene. Germline V gives CDR1 MGHRA, CDR2 YSYEKL. This CDR3 reads CASSHIGLAGGPAHNEQFF. For the CDR3, the DNA is TGCGCCAGCAGCCACATCGGACTAGCGGGAGGTCCCGCCCACAATGAGCAGTTCTTC.

The genes are TRBV20-1 and TRBJ2-1, with TRBD2 matching over 10 bases. This CDR3 has 15 amino acids. Germline V gene data show CDR1 as DFQATT and CDR2 as SNEGSKA (reference sequence). V lost 3 bases to trimming and J lost 4 bases; unmatched junction nucleotides: 6. The CDR3 DNA reads TGCAGTGCTAGTCCTCTAGCGGGAGCTTACAATGAGCAGTTCTTC. Its protein product is CSASPLAGAYNEQFF.

The V call is TRBV4-1, the J call TRBJ2-1; the match to TRBD2 covers 7 bases. Germline V gene lookup returns CDR1 MGHRA and CDR2 YSYEKL. The V and J ends lost 5 bases and 2 bases, in that order; junction bases with no gene match: 15. The CDR3 covers 18 residues. CDR3 protein: CASSSTLHGRAAYNEQFF. CDR3 coding DNA: TGCGCCAGCAGCTCCACCCTCCATGGGAGGGCCGCCTACAATGAGCAGTTCTTC.

The V gene is TRBV20-1, the J gene TRBJ2-2; D possibly corresponds to TRBD1 (6 bases). Germline CDR1 DFQATT, CDR2 SNEGSKA (reference sequence). The CDR3 runs to 15 residues. Trimming removed 0 bases from V and 7 bases from J, with 15 bases in between. CDR3 sequence (DNA): TGCAGTGCTAGAGAATACAGGGCCGGGCACGGGGAGCTGTTTTTT. It codes for CSAREYRAGHGELFF.